Listed below are T cell receptor beta chains from one sample, sequenced in a study of T cells generated in artificial thymic organoids. These receptors are not linked to any known antigen. TCRdb re-derived calls from the 5' RACE reads in MiXCR, one entry per CDR3 protein. The sample holds 6,000 to 8,000 distinct CDR3 sequences, about 24% seen once. The sequencing input was naive CD8+ T cells grown in artificial thymic organoids from cord blood stem and progenitor cells. The receptors come from a human donor who gave cord blood stem cells for thymic organoid culture, a cardiac surgery patient who gave postnatal thymus, or a blood donor (not recorded which). The conserved cysteine and the conserved F or W are not part of the CDR3 here. A D gene is named only where the DNA matches it firmly.

12 | TRBJ2-3 | . | TRBV12-3/TRBV12-4 | ASSFTGATDTQY
13 | TRBJ1-2 | . | TRBV4-3 | ASSRRRYSNYGYT
16 | TRBJ2-4 | TRBD1 | TRBV5-1 | ASSRVVVRTGLKNIQY
10 | TRBJ2-7 | . | TRBV5-1 | ASSPYGLRQY
10 | TRBJ1-2 | . | TRBV20-1 | SARDRGHGYT
13 | TRBJ1-1 | . | TRBV4-1 | ASSQKIRCGTEAF
13 | TRBJ1-5 | . | TRBV7-2 | ANSLGSRSNQPQH
11 | TRBJ1-2 | . | TRBV5-1 | ASSRGGFYGYT
10 | TRBJ2-1 | . | TRBV4-1 | ASSSPGREQF
11 | TRBJ2-2 | . | TRBV11-2 | ASSQGCTGELF
14 | TRBJ2-7 | . | TRBV4-1 | ASSQVWEGVNYEQY
15 | TRBJ2-5 | . | TRBV4-2 | ASSRWGASILGETQY
12 | TRBJ2-7 | TRBD1 | TRBV4-3 | ASTPGTGSYEQY
11 | TRBJ2-1 | TRBD2 | TRBV2 | ASSEKRGPEQF
15 | TRBJ2-7 | . | TRBV5-1 | ASTPGAGFFPLYEQY
11 | TRBJ1-2 | . | TRBV4-3 | ASSQGVNYGYT
13 | TRBJ1-6 | . | TRBV7-6 | ASSLEGGYNSPLH
11 | TRBJ2-6 | . | TRBV10-2 | ASRRSGANVLT
14 | TRBJ2-7 | . | TRBV4-2 | ASSQDRAGASYEQY
14 | TRBJ2-4 | . | TRBV5-1 | ASSPGLLGTKNIQY
12 | TRBJ2-1 | TRBD1 | TRBV7-2 | ASSAAAGGDEQF
11 | TRBJ2-7 | . | TRBV29-1 | SVEENSPYEQY
13 | TRBJ2-7 | . | TRBV4-1 | ASSLRAPGTYEQY